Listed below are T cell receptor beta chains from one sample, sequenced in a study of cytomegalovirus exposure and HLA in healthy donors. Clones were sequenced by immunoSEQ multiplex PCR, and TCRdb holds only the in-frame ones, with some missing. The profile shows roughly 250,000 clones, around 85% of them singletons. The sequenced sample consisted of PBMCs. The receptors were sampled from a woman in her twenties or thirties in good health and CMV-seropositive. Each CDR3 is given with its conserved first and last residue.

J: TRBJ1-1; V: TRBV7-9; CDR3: CASSWAEVTEAFF
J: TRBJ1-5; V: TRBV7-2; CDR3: CASSLAAGDQPQHF
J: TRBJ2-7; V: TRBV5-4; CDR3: CASSGTGAYEQYF
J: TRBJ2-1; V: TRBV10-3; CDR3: CAISDISGSDEQFF
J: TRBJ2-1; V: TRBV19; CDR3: CASRRLAGELYNEQFF
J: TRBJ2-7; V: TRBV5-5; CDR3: CASSRKTDNYEQYF
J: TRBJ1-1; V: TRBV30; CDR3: CAWSAGDRGTEAFF
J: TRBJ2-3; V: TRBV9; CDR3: CASSTGGGADTQYF
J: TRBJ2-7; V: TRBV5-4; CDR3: CASSPGVSSYEQYF
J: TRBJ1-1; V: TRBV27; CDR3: CASSLYYRGAEAFF
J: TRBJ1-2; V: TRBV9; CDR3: CASSDAGGRHSNYGYTF